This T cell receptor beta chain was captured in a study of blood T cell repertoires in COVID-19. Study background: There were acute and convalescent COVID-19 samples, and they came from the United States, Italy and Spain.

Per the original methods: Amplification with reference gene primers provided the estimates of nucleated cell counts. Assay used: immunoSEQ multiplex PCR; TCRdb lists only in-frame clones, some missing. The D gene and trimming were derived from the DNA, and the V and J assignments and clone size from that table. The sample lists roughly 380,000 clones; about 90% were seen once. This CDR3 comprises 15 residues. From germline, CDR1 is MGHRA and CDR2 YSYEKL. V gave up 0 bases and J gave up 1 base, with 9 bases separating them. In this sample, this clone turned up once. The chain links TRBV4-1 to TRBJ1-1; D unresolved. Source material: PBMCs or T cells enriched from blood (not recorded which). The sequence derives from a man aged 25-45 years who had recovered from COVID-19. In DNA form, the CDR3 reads TGCGCCAGCAGCCAAGATCTAGGTCGGAACACTGAAGCTTTCTTT. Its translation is CASSQDLGRNTEAFF.